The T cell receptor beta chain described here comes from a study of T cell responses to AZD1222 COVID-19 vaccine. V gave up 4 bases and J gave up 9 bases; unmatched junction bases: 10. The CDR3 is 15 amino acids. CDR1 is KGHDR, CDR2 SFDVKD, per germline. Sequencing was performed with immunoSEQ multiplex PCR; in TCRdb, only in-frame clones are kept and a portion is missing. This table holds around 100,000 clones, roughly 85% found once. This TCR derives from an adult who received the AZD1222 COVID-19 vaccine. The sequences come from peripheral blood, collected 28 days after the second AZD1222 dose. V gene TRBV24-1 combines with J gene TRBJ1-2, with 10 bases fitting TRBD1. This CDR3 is CATSDPSGTGDRYTF. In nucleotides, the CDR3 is TGTGCCACCAGTGACCCCTCCGGGACAGGGGATCGCTACACCTTC.